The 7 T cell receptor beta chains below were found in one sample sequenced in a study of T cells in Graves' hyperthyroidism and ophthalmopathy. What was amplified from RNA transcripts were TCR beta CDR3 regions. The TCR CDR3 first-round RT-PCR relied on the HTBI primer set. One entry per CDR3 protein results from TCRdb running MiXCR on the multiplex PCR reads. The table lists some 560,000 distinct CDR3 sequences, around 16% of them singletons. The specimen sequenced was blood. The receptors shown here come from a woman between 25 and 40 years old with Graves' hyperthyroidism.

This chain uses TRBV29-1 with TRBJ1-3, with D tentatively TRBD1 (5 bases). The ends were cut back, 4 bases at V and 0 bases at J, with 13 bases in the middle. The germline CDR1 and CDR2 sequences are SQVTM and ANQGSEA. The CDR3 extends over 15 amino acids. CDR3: CSVGAGGHSGNTIYF. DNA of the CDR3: TGCAGCGTTGGTGCAGGCGGACACTCTGGAAACACCATATATTTT.

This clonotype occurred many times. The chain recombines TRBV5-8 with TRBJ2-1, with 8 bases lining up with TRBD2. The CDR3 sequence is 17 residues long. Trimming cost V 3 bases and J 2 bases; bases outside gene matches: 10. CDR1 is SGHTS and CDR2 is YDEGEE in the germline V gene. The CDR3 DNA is TGTGCCAGCAGCTACATGTCAGCGGGAGAAGCCTACAATGAGCAGTTCTTC. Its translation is CASSYMSAGEAYNEQFF.

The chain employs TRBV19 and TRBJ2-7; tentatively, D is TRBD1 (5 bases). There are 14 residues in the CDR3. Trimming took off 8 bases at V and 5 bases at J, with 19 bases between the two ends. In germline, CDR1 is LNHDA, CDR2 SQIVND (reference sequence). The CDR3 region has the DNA TGTGCCAGTGGTCCAACGACAGCCTCTCACGAGCAGTACTTC. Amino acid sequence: CASGPTTASHEQYF.

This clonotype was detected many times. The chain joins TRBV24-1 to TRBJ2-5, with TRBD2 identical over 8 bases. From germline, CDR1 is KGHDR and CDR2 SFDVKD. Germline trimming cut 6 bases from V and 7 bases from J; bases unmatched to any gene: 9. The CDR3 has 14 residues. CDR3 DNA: TGTGCCACCAGTCCCCGGGGACTAGTCGGGACCCAGTACTTC. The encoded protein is CATSPRGLVGTQYF.

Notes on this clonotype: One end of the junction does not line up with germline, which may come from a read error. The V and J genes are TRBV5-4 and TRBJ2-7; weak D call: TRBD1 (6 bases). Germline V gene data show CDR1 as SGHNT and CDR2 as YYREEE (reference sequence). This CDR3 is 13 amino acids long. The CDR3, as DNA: TGTGTCAGCAGCTTGGAACAGGGCTTCGAGCAGCACTTC. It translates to CVSSLEQGFEQHF.

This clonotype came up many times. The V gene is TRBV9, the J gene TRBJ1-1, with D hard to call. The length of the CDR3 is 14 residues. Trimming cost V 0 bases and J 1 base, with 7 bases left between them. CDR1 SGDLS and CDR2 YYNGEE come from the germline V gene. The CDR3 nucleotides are TGTGCCAGCAGCGTAGGATGGGAGAACACTGAAGCTTTCTTT. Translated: CASSVGWENTEAFF. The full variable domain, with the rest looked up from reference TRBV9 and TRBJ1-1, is DSGVTQTPKHLITATGQRVTLRCSPRSGDLSVYWYQQSLDQGLQFLIQYYNGEERAKGNILERFSAQQFPDLHSELNLSSLELGDSALYFCASSVGWENTEAFFGQGTRLTVV.

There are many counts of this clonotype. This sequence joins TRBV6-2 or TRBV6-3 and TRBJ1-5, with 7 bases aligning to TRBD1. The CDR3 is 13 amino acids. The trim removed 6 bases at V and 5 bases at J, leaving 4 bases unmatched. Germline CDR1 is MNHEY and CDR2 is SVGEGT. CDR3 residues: CASRGQDYQPQHF. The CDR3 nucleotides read TGTGCCAGCAGAGGACAGGACTATCAGCCCCAGCATTTT.